This entry is about one TCR beta chain. Its cognate antigen is unknown. The test was conducted at deep level. The table came from immunoSEQ multiplex PCR; TCRdb's copy has only in-frame clones and leaves some out. The sample includes some 740,000 clones, roughly 92% of them seen just once. These data belong to a study of shared clonotypes between healthy human individuals. Study-wide context: The cohort comprised a couple of women and a few men. Their ages spanned 18 to 49 years. CD4 naive and memory got three plates each, CD8 naive two, CD8 memory one.

General study results and limits: Non-shared clonotypes had lower generation probabilities than clonotypes shared by all four sorted-subset donors.

As defined, naive CD8 cells were CD45RO-negative and positively selected for CCR7, with terminally differentiated effector memory CD45RA+ cells excluded. Trimming took off 3 bases at V and 1 base at J, with 12 bases between the two ends. Germline-derived CDR1 and CDR2 are MNHNS and SASEGT. CDR3 length equals 15 residues. The rearrangement links TRBV6-1 to TRBJ1-1, with D perhaps TRBD1 (5 bases). The sample was naive CD8+ T cells sorted from blood. The clonotype originates from a man under 40 in good health. The CDR3 here is CASSDSTGWNTEAFF. The CDR3 region has the DNA TGTGCCAGCAGTGATTCAACAGGCTGGAACACTGAAGCTTTCTTT.